Listed here are 13 T cell receptor beta chains from one sample, sequenced in a study of graft-versus-host responses after intestinal transplantation. The method was immunoSEQ multiplex PCR; TCRdb's version includes in-frame clones alone and lacks a portion of them. The repertoire holds around 100,000 clones, with less than 90% as singletons. Their antigen targets remain unknown. Sequencing was performed on unstimulated CD4+ T cells sorted from spleen or lymph node cells, taken before transplant. The receptors originated from a human donor who was the organ donor for an intestinal transplant.

CDR3 residues: CASRRGGNQPQHF. The DNA of the CDR3 is TGTGCCAGCCGACGGGGAGGAAATCAGCCCCAGCATTTT. This chain links TRBV6-6 with TRBJ1-5; the D is unclear. From germline, CDR1 is MNHNY and CDR2 SVGAGI (reference sequence). V lost 8 bases to trimming and J lost 4 bases, with 12 bases between them. The CDR3 sequence is 13 residues long.

The chain carries TRBV2 and TRBJ2-3; 8 bases align to TRBD1. The junction had 8 bases not matched to a gene; V was cut back by 6 bases and J by 3 bases. The CDR3 is made up of 15 amino acids. Germline lookup yields CDR1 SNHLY and CDR2 FYNNEI. CDR3 coding DNA: TGTGCCAGCAGCGACCGGGACAGGACGACAGATACGCAGTATTTT. Translation: CASSDRDRTTDTQYF. Looking up the rest from reference TRBV2 and TRBJ2-3 gives the full variable domain: EPEVTQTPSHQVTQMGQEVILRCVPISNHLYFYWYRQILGQKVEFLVSFYNNEISEKSEIFDDQFSVERPDGSNFTLKIRSTKLEDSAMYFCASSDRDRTTDTQYFGPGTRLTVL.

J is TRBJ2-1 and V is TRBV7-9; TRBD2 agrees at 7 bases. This CDR3 is 13 amino acids long. V dropped 5 bases and J dropped 13; count of bases not matched to a gene: 11. The germline CDR1 and CDR2 sequences are SEHNR and FQNEAQ (reference sequence). In nucleotides, the CDR3 is TGTGCCAGCAGCCCATGGGGAGGGCTGGGACAGTTCTTC. It specifies CASSPWGGLGQFF.

The count of this clone is one. The gene calls are TRBV30 and TRBJ1-3, with 8 bases aligning to TRBD1. J gave up 0 bases and V 1 base, and 8 bases lay outside the gene matches. Germline V gene lookup returns CDR1 GTSNPN and CDR2 SVGIG (reference sequence). The length of the CDR3 is 17 residues. The CDR3 bases are TGTGCCTGGAGTGGAGGGACAGGCAGTAACTCTGGAAACACCATATATTTT. Its protein product is CAWSGGTGSNSGNTIYF.

The chain employs TRBV28 and TRBJ1-5; 8 bases align to TRBD1. The CDR3 totals 17 residues. Trimming took 5 bases from V and 0 from J; bases not matched to a gene: 9. The germline CDR1 and CDR2 sequences are MDHEN and SYDVKM. This CDR3 is CASSLFQGANSNQPQHF. The CDR3 DNA follows: TGTGCCAGCAGTCTTTTCCAGGGGGCAAATAGCAATCAGCCCCAGCATTTT.

This clone occurred once. The J gene is TRBJ1-5, the V gene TRBV19; 8 bases align to TRBD1. From germline, CDR1 is LNHDA and CDR2 SQIVND (reference sequence). The CDR3 covers 17 residues. The junction had 12 bases not matched to a gene; V was cut back by 2 bases and J by 6 bases. The CDR3 is CASSIRPGQGFTQPQHF. CDR3 DNA: TGTGCCAGTAGTATACGTCCTGGACAGGGTTTTACTCAGCCCCAGCATTTT.

The rearrangement joins TRBV6-1 to TRBJ1-2; 8 bases match TRBD1. V lost 7 bases to trimming and J lost 2 bases; unmatched junction nucleotides: 9. Per the germline V gene, CDR1 is MNHNS and CDR2 is SASEGT. CDR3 length equals 15 residues. CDR3 in amino acids: CASIPGQGGNYGYTF. In nucleotides, the CDR3 is TGTGCCAGCATCCCCGGACAGGGAGGCAACTATGGCTACACCTTC.

The rearrangement uses TRBV5-1 and TRBJ1-6; no firm D call. The CDR3 has 13 residues. Trimming shortened V by 0 bases and J by 5 bases, and 3 bases separated the two germline ends. Germline CDR1 and CDR2: SGHRS and YFSETQ. CDR3 in amino acids: CASSLADNSPLHF. CDR3 bases: TGCGCCAGCAGCTTGGCGGATAATTCACCCCTCCACTTT.

J is TRBJ1-2 and V is TRBV19; D is unresolved. V lost 5 bases to trimming and J lost 4 bases, with 8 bases between them. The length of the CDR3 is 12 residues. Germline-derived CDR1 and CDR2 are LNHDA and SQIVND (reference sequence). Here the CDR3 reads CASSAGFYGYTF. The CDR3 DNA follows: TGTGCCAGTAGTGCGGGATTCTATGGCTACACCTTC. Full variable domain (outside the CDR3, taken from reference TRBV19 and TRBJ1-2): DGGITQSPKYLFRKEGQNVTLSCEQNLNHDAMYWYRQDPGQGLRLIYYSQIVNDFQKGDIAEGYSVSREKKESFPLTVTSAQKNPTAFYLCASSAGFYGYTFGSGTRLTVV.

The chain couples TRBV28 to TRBJ1-2; the D gene is possibly TRBD1 (5 bases). The germline V and J ends were trimmed by 6 bases and 4 bases, with 12 bases remaining between them. The CDR3 spans 13 residues. Germline values: CDR1 MDHEN, CDR2 SYDVKM. CDR3 amino acids: CASRRGIRYGYTF. CDR3 DNA sequence: TGTGCCAGCAGGAGGGGAATTCGCTATGGCTACACCTTC.

The V call is TRBV9, the J call TRBJ1-5, with D uncertain. The CDR3 consists of 14 residues. The V gene lost 0 bases and the J gene lost 2 bases, with 6 bases spanning the gap. Per germline, CDR1 SGDLS and CDR2 YYNGEE. The CDR3: CASSVDMGNQPQHF. Here the CDR3 DNA reads TGTGCCAGCAGCGTAGACATGGGCAATCAGCCCCAGCATTTT.

The chain employs TRBV2 and TRBJ1-6, with 11 positions matching TRBD1. Per germline, CDR1 SNHLY and CDR2 FYNNEI. Trimming cost V 4 bases and J 7 bases; bases outside gene matches: 9. The CDR3 covers 17 residues. CDR3 coding DNA: TGTGCCAGCAGTGCCGGGACAGGGGGGATGAGGAATTCACCCCTCCACTTT. This sequence encodes CASSAGTGGMRNSPLHF.

The chain employs TRBV10-3 and TRBJ1-5; a weak D match, TRBD1 (5 bases). Trimming cost V 3 bases and J 4 bases, with 13 bases left between them. Germline loops: CDR1 ENHRY, CDR2 SYGVKD. This CDR3 has 15 amino acids. This CDR3 is CAISDSGGGNQPQHF. The CDR3 bases are TGTGCCATCAGTGATTCCGGCGGGGGGAATCAGCCCCAGCATTTT.